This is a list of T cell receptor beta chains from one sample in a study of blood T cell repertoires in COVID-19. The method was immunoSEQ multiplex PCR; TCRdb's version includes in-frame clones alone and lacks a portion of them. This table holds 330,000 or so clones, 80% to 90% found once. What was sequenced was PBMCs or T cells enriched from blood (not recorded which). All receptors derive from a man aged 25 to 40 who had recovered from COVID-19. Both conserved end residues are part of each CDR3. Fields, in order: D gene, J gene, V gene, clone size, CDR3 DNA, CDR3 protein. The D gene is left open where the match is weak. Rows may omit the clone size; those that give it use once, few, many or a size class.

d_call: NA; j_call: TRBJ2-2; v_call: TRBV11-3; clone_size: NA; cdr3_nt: TGTGCCAGCAGCCGCTCGGACAGGGAGGGCACCGGGGAGCTGTTTTTT; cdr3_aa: CASSRSDREGTGELFF
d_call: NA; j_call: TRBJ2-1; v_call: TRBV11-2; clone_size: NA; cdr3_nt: TGTGCCAGCAGCTTCGGGCGGGGCCCCTACAATGAGCAGTTCTTC; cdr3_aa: CASSFGRGPYNEQFF
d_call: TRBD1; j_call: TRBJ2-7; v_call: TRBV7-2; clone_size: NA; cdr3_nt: TGTGCCAGCAGCTTAGGAAAGACAGGGACGCGCTACGAGCAGTACTTC; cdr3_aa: CASSLGKTGTRYEQYF
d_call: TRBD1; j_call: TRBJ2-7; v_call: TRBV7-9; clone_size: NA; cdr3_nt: TGTGCCAGCAGCCCTCTGACAGGGATTGGGGGCGAGCAGTACTTC; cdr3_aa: CASSPLTGIGGEQYF
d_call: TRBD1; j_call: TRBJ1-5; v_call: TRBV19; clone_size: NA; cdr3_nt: TGTGCCAGTACTTCAGGGGGGCCCAATCAGCCCCAGCATTTT; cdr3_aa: CASTSGGPNQPQHF
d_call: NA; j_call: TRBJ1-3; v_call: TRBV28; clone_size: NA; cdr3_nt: TGTGCCAGCAGTTTACTCCGAGGGAGCTCTGGAAACACCATATATTTT; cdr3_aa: CASSLLRGSSGNTIYF
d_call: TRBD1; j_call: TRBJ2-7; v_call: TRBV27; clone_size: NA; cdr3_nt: TGTGCCAGCGGATTTACTACCGGGACAGAATACTTCGCCTACGAGCAGTACTTC; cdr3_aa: CASGFTTGTEYFAYEQYF
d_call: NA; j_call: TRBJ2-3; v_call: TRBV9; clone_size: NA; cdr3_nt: TGTGCCAGCAGCGTAGCCGCGGGGACCACAGATACGCAGTATTTT; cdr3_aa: CASSVAAGTTDTQYF
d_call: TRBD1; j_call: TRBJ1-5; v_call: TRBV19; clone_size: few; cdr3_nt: TGTGCCAGTAGTATCAACAGGGGTCCTCCCTCCAATCAGCCCCAGCATTTT; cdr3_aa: CASSINRGPPSNQPQHF
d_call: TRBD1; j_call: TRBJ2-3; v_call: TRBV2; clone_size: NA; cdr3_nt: TGTGCCAGCAGCATTAACCGGGACAGACAGACAGATACGCAGTATTTT; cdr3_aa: CASSINRDRQTDTQYF
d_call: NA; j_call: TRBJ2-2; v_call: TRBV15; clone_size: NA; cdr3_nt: TGTGCCACCCGGTCCCGCGGGTCCGGGGAGCTGTTTTTT; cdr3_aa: CATRSRGSGELFF
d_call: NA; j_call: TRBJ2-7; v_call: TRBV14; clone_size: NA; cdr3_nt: TGTGCCAGCAGCCAAGGGCAGGCAGACACCTACGAGCAGTACTTC; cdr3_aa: CASSQGQADTYEQYF
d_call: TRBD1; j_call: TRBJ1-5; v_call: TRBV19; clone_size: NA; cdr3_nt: TGTGCCAGTAGTATATTTACAGGGGAGGGCAATCAGCCCCAGCATTTT; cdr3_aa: CASSIFTGEGNQPQHF
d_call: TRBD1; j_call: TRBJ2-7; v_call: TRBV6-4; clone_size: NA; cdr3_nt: TGTGCCAGCAGTGACTCTTGGGACAGCACCTACGAGCAGTACTTC; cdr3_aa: CASSDSWDSTYEQYF
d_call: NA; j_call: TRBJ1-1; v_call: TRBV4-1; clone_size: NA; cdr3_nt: TGCGCCAGCAGCCAAGATGCGGCGAATGAGAACACTGAAGCTTTCTTT; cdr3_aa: CASSQDAANENTEAFF
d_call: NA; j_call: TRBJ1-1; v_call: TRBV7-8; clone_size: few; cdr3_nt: TGTGCCAGCAGCTTTTACACTGAGCGGAACACTGAAGCTTTCTTT; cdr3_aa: CASSFYTERNTEAFF
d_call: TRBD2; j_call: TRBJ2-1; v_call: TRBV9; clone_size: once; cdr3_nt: TGTGCCAGCAGCGTAGGAGCGGGAGGTGGCAATGAGCAGTTCTTC; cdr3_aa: CASSVGAGGGNEQFF
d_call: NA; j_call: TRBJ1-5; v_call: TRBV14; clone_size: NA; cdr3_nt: TGTGCCAGCAGCCAGAGTCGGAGTCAGCCCCAGCATTTT; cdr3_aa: CASSQSRSQPQHF
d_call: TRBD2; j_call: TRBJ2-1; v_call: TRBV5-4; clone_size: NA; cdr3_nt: TGTGCCAGCAGCAGGACTAGCGGGGGGTTGGATGAGCAGTTCTTC; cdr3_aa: CASSRTSGGLDEQFF
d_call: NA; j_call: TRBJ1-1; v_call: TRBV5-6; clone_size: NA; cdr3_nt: TGTGCCAGCAGCTTGGATATAGGGGCTAGGGCTTTCTTT; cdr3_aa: CASSLDIGARAFF
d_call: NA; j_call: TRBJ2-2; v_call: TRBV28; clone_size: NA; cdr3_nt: TGTGCCAGCAGTTTTTCCCTTGGGGGGTTGACCACCGGGGAGCTGTTTTTT; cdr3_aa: CASSFSLGGLTTGELFF
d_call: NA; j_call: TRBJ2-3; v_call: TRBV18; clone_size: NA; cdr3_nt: TGTGCCAGCTCACCAGACAGGACAGATACGCAGTATTTT; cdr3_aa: CASSPDRTDTQYF
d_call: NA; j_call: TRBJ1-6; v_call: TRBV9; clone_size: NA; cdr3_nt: TGTGCCAGCAGCCCGGACAGTAATTCACCCCTCCACTTT; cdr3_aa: CASSPDSNSPLHF